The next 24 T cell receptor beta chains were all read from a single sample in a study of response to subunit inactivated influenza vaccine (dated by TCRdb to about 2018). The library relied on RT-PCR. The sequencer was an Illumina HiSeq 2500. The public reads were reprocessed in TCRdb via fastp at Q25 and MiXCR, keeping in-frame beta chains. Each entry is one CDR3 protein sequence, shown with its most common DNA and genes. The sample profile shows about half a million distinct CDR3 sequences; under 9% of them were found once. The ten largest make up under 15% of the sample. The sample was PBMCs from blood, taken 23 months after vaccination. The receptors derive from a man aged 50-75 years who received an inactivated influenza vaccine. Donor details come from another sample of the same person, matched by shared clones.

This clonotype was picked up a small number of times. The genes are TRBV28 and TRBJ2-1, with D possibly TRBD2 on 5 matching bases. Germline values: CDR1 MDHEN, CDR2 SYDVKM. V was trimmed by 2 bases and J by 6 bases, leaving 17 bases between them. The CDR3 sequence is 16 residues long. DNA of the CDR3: TGTGCCAGCAGTTTAGGAGGAGCCTTACAATCCAATGAGCAGTTCTTC. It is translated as CASSLGGALQSNEQFF.

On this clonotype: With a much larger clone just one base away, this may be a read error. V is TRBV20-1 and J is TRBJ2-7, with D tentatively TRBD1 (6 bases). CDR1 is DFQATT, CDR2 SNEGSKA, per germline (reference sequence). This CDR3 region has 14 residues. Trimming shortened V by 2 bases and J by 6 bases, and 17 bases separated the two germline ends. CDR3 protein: CSARSAAQGLEQYF. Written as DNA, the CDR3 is TGCAGTGCTAGATCGGCGGCCCAGGGGCTCGAGCAGTACTTC.

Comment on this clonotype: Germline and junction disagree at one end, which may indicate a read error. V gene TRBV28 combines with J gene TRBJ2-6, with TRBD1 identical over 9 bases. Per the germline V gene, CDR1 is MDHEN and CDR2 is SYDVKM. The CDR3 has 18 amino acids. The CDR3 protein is CASSSAGTGRSGANVLTF. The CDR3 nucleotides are TGCGCCAGCAGTTCTGCCGGGACAGGGCGGTCTGGGGCCAACGTCCTGACTTTC.

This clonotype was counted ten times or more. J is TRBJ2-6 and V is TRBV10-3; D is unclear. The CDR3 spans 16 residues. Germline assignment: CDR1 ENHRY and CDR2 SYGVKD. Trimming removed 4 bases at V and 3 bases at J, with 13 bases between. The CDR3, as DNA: TGTGCCATCAGTGGCCCAGAACTCGGTGGGGCCAACGTCCTGACTTTC. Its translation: CAISGPELGGANVLTF.

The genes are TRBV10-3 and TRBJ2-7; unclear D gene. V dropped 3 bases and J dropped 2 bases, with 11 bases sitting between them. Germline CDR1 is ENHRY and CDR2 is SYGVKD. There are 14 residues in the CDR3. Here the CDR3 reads CAISDRQHTYEQYF. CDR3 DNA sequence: TGTGCCATCAGTGATCGGCAGCATACCTACGAGCAGTACTTC.

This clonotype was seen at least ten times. The CDR3 sequence is CASARENEQFF. CDR3 nucleotides: TGTGCCAGCGCCCGGGAGAATGAGCAGTTCTTC. The chain carries TRBV2 and TRBJ2-1; D may be TRBD2 (6 bases). V lost 8 bases and J lost 7, with 9 bases in between. There are 11 residues in the CDR3. Germline V CDR1 and CDR2: SNHLY, FYNNEI.

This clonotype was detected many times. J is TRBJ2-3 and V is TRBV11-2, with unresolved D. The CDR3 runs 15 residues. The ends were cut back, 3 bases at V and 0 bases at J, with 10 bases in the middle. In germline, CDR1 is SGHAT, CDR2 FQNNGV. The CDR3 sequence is CASSFALPSTDTQYF. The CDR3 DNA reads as TGTGCCAGCAGCTTTGCATTACCTAGCACAGATACGCAGTATTTT.

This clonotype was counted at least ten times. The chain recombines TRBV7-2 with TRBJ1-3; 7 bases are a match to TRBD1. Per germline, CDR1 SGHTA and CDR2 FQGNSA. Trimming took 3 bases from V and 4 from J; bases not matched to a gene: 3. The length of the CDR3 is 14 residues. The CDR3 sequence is CASSFTGVGNTIYF. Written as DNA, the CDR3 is TGTGCCAGCAGCTTCACAGGGGTAGGAAACACCATATATTTT.

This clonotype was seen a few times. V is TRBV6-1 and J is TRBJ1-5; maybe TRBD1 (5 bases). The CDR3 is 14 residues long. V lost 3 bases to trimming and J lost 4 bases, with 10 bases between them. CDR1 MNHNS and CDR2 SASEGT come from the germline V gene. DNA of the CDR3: TGTGCCAGCAGTGAGGGGGGAACTAATCAGCCCCAGCATTTT. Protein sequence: CASSEGGTNQPQHF.

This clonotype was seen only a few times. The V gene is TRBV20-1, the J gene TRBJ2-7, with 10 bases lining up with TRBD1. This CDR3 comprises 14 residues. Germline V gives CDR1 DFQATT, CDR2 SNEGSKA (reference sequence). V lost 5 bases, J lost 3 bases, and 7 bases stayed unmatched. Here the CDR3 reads CSALSRDRGYEQYF. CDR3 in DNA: TGCAGTGCTCTTTCCCGGGACAGGGGCTACGAGCAGTACTTC.

The CDR3 nucleotides read TGTGCCAGCAGCAACCAACAAGGACACCGGTACAATGAGCAGTTCTTC. Translated, it gives CASSNQQGHRYNEQFF. The genes are TRBV7-6 and TRBJ2-1, with D possibly TRBD1 on 5 matching bases. Germline CDR1 and CDR2: SGHVS and FNYEAQ. Trimming pared 5 bases from V and 4 bases from J, leaving 18 bases between. The CDR3 has 16 amino acids.

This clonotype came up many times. The CDR3 here is CASSLSETGLAGGPYTDTQYF. CDR3 DNA: TGTGCCAGCAGCTTAAGCGAGACGGGACTAGCGGGAGGGCCGTACACAGATACGCAGTATTTT. V and J are TRBV7-3 and TRBJ2-3; TRBD2 matches 16 bases. Losses at the gene ends were 1 base for V and 2 bases for J; bases not matched to a gene: 12. Germline assignment: CDR1 SGHTA and CDR2 FQGTGA. This CDR3 is 21 amino acids long.

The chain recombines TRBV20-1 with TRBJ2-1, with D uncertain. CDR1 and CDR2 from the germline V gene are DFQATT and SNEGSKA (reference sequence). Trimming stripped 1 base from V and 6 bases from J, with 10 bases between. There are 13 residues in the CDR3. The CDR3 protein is CSARVDTSNEQFF. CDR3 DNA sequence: TGCAGTGCTAGAGTAGACACCTCCAATGAGCAGTTCTTC.

The chain's CDR3 is CASSLIPGEPQHF. The CDR3 DNA sequence: TGCGCCAGCAGCCTAATTCCGGGGGAGCCCCAGCATTTT. The chain joins TRBV4-3 to TRBJ1-5; a possible D gene is TRBD1 (5 bases). The germline V gene encodes CDR1 LGHNA and CDR2 YSLEER. V lost 4 bases, J lost 8 bases, and 12 bases lay in between. The CDR3 has 13 residues.

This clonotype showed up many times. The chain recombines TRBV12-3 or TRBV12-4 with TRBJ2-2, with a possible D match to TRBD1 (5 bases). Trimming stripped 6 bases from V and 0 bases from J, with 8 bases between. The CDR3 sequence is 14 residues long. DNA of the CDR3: TGTGCCAGCAGCCAGGGATCGAACACCGGGGAGCTGTTTTTT. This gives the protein CASSQGSNTGELFF.

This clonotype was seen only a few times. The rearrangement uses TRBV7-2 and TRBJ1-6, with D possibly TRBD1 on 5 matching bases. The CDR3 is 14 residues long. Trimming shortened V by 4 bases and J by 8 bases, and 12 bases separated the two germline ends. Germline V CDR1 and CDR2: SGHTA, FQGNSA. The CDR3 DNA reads TGTGCCAGCAGCTCTGACAGCTTTTATTCACCCCTCCACTTT. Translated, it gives CASSSDSFYSPLHF.

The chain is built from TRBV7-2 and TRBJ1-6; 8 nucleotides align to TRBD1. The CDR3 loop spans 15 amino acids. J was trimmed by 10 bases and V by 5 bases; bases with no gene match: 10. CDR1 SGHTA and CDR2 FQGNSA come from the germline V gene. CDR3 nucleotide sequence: TGTGCCAGCAGCGCCGGACAGGGATCCGGCTCACCCCTCCACTTT. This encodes CASSAGQGSGSPLHF.

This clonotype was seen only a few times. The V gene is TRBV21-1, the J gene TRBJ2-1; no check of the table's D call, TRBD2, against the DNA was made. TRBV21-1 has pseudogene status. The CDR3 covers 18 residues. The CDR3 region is CASSKMGLAGGIINEQFF. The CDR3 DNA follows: TGTGCCAGCAGCAAAATGGGCCTAGCGGGGGGCATAATCAATGAGCAGTTCTTC.

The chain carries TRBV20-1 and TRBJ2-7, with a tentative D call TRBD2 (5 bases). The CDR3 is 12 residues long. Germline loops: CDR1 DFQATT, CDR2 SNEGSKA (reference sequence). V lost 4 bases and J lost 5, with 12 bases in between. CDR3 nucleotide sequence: TGCAGTGCTACGGGGAGTTCCGACGAGCAGTACTTC. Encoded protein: CSATGSSDEQYF.

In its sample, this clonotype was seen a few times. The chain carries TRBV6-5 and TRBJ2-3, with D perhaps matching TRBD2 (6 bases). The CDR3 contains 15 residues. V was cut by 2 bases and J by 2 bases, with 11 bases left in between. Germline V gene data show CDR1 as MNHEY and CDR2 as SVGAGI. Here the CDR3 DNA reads TGTGCCAGCAGTTACGCGGGACTTGACACAGATACGCAGTATTTT. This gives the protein CASSYAGLDTDTQYF.

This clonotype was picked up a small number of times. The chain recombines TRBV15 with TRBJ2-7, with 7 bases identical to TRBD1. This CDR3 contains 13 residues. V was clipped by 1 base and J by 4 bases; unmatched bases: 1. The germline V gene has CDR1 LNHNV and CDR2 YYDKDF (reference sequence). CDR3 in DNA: TGTGCCACCAGCAGAGTGGACAGGTACGAGCAGTACTTC. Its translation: CATSRVDRYEQYF.

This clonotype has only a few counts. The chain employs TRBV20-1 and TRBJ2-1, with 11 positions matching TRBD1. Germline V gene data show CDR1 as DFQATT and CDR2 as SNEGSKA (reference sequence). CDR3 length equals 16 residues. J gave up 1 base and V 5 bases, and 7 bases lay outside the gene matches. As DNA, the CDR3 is TGCAGTGCTGGTGGGACAGGGGGTAGGTCCTACAATGAGCAGTTCTTC. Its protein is CSAGGTGGRSYNEQFF.

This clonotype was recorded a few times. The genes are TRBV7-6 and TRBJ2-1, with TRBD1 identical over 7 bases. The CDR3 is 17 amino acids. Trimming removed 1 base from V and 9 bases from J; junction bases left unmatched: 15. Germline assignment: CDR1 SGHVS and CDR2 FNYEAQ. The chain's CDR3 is CASSLGSVRQGEREQFF. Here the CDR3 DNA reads TGTGCCAGCAGCTTAGGGTCAGTTCGTCAGGGGGAACGTGAGCAGTTCTTC.

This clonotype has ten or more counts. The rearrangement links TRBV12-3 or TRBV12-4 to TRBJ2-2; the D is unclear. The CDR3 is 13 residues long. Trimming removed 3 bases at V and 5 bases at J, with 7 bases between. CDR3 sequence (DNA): TGTGCCAGCAGTTTGAGTTTTACCGGGGAGCTGTTTTTT. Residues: CASSLSFTGELFF.